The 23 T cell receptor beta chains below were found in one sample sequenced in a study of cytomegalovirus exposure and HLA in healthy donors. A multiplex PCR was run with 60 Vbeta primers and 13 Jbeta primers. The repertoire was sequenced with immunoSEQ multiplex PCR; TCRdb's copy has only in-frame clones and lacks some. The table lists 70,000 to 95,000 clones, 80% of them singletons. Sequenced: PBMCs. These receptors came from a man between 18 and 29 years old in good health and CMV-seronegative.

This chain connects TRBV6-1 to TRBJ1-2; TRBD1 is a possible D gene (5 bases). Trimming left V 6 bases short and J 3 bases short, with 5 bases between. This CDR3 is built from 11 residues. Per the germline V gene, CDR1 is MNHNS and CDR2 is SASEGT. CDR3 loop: CASSRDYGYTF. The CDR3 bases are TGTGCCAGCAGCAGGGACTATGGCTACACCTTC.

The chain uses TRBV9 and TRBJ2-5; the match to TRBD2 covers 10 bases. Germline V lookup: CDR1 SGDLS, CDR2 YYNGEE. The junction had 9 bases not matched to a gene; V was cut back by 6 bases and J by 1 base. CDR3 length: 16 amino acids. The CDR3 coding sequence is TGTGCCAGCAACCGGGGATTAGCGGGGGGCCAAGAGACCCAGTACTTC. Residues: CASNRGLAGGQETQYF.

The chain's CDR3 is CASSGRAGGLNTGELFF. The CDR3 DNA is TGTGCCAGCAGCGGACGAGCGGGGGGTTTGAACACCGGGGAGCTGTTTTTT. This chain links TRBV7-2 with TRBJ2-2; 9 bases are a match to TRBD2. Germline V CDR1 and CDR2: SGHTA, FQGNSA. This CDR3 has 17 residues. The J segment lost 1 base and the V segment lost 5 bases, leaving 8 bases of the junction unmatched.

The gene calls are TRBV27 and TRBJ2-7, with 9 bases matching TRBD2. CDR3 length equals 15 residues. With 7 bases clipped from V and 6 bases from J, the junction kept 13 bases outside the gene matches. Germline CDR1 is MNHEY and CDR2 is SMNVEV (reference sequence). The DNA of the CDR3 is TGTGCCAGCACGGCGGGGGGGATGCGCCAGGCCGAGCAGTACTTC. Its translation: CASTAGGMRQAEQYF.

CDR3 region: CASSLGLSEAFF. In nucleotides, the CDR3 is TGTGCCAGCAGCTTAGGACTCAGTGAAGCTTTCTTT. This rearrangement joins TRBV7-9 to TRBJ1-1, with D unresolved. Germline CDR1 and CDR2: SEHNR and FQNEAQ (reference sequence). The CDR3 runs 12 residues. Trimming pared 1 base from V and 7 bases from J, leaving 7 bases between.

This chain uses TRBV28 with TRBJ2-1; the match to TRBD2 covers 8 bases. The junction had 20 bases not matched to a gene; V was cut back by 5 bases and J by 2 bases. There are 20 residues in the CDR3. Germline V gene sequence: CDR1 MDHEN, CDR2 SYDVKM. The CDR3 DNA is TGTGCCAGCAGTAGGGTGGGAGCGGGGGCGATTAAGAGGGCCTACAATGAGCAGTTCTTC. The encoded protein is CASSRVGAGAIKRAYNEQFF.

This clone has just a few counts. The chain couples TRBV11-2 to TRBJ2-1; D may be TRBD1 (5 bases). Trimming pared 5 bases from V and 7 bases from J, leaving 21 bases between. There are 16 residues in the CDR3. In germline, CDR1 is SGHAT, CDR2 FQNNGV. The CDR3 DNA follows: TGTGCCAGCAGCCATAACCCGAACTGGGGCCAAAATGAGCAGTTCTTC. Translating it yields CASSHNPNWGQNEQFF.

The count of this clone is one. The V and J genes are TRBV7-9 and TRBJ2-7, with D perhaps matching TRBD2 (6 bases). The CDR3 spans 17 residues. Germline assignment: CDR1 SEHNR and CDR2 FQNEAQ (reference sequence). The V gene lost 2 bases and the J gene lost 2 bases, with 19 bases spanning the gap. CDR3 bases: TGTGCCAGCAGCTTACGTTACGGTAGCGGCGGGACCTACGAGCAGTACTTC. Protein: CASSLRYGSGGTYEQYF.

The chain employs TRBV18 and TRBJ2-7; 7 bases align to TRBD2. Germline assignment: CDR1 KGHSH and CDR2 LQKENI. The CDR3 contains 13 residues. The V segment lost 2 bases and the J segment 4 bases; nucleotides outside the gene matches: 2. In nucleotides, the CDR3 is TGTGCCAGCTCACCAGGGAGGGGTTACGAGCAGTACTTC. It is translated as CASSPGRGYEQYF. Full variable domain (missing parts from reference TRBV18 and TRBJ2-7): NAGVMQNPRHLVRRRGQEARLRCSPMKGHSHVYWYRQLPEEGLKFMVYLQKENIIDESGMPKERFSAEFPKEGPSILRIQQVVRGDSAAYFCASSPGRGYEQYFGPGTRLTVT.

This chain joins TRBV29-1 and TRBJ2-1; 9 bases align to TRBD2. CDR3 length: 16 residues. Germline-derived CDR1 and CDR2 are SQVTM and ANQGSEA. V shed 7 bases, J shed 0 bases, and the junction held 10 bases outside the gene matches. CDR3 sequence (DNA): TGCAGCGCCTTTTCCCTTAGCGGGAGCTCCTACAATGAGCAGTTCTTC. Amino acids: CSAFSLSGSSYNEQFF.

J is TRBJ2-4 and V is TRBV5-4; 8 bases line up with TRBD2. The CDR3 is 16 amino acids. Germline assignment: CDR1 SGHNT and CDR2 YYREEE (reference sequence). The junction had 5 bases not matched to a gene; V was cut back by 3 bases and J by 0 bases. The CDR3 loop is CASSSLAALAKNIQYF. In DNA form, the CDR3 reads TGTGCCAGCAGCTCACTAGCGGCTCTAGCCAAAAACATTCAGTACTTC. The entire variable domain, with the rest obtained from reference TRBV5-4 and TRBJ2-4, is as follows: ETGVTQSPTHLIKTRGQQVTLRCSSQSGHNTVSWYQQALGQGPQFIFQYYREEENGRGNFPPRFSGLQFPNYSSELNVNALELDDSALYLCASSSLAALAKNIQYFGAGTRLSVL.

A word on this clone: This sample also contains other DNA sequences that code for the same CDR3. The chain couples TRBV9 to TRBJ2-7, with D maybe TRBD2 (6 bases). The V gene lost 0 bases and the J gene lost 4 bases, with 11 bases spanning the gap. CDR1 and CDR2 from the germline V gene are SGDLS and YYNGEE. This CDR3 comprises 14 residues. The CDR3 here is CASSVGGAGYEQYF. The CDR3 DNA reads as TGTGCCAGCAGCGTAGGCGGGGCCGGATACGAGCAGTACTTC.

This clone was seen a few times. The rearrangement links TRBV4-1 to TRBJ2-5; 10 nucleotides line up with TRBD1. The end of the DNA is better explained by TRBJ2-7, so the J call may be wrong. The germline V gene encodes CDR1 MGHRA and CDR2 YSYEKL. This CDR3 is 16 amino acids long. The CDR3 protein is CASSVSGTGATYEQYF. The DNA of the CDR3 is TGCGCCAGCAGCGTCTCCGGGACAGGGGCGACCTACGAGCAGTACTTC.

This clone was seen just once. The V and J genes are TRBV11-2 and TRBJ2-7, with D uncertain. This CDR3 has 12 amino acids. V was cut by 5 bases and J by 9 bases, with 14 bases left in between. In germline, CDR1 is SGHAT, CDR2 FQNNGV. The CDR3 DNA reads TGTGCCAGCAGCCACACGGGTTTTGGGCAGTACTTC. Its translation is CASSHTGFGQYF. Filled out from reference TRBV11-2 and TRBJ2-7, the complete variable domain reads EAGVAQSPRYKIIEKRQSVAFWCNPISGHATLYWYQQILGQGPKLLIQFQNNGVVDDSQLPKDRFSAERLKGVDSTLKIQPAKLEDSAVYLCASSHTGFGQYFGPGTRLTVT.

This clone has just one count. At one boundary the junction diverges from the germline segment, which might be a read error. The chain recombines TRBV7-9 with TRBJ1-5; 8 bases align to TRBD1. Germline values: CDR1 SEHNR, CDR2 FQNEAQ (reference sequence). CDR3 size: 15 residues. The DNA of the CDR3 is TGTTCCAGCAGCCCCGGACAGGGAGAAGATCAGCCCCAGCATTTT. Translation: CSSSPGQGEDQPQHF.

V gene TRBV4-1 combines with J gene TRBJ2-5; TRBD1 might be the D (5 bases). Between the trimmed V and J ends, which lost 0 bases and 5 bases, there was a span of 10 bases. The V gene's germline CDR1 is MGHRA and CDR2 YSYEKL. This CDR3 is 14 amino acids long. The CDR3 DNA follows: TGCGCCAGCAGCCAAGATCAAGGGGCTGAGACCCAGTACTTC. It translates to CASSQDQGAETQYF.

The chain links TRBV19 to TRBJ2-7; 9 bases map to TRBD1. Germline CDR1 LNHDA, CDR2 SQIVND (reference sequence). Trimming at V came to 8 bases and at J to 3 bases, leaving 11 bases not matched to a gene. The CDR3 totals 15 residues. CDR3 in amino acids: CASSHPGQGIYEQYF. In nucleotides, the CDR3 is TGTGCCAGTTCGCACCCGGGACAGGGCATCTACGAGCAGTACTTC.

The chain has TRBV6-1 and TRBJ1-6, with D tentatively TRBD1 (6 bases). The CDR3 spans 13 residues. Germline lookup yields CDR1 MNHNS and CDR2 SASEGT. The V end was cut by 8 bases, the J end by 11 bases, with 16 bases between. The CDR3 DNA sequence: TGTGCCAGCGATATATTACAGGGTCCACCCCTCCACTTT. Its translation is CASDILQGPPLHF.

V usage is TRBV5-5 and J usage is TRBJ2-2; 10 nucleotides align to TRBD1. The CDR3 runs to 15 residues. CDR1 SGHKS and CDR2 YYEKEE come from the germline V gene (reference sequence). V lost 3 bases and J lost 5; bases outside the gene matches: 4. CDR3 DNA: TGTGCCAGCAGCTCCGGGACAGGGGTAACCGGGGAGCTGTTTTTT. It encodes CASSSGTGVTGELFF.

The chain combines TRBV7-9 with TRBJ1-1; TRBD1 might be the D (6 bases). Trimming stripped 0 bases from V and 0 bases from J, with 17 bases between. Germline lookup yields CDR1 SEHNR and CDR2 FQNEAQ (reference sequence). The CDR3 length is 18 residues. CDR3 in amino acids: CASSLASQGLRMNTEAFF. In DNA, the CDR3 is TGTGCCAGCAGCTTAGCCTCCCAGGGGTTGAGAATGAACACTGAAGCTTTCTTT.

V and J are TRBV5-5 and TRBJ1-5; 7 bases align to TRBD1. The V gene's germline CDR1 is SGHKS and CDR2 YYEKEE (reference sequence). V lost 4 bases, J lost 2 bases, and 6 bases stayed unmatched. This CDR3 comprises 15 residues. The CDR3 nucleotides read TGTGCCAGCAGCGCAACAGGGGACCGCAATCAGCCCCAGCATTTT. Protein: CASSATGDRNQPQHF.

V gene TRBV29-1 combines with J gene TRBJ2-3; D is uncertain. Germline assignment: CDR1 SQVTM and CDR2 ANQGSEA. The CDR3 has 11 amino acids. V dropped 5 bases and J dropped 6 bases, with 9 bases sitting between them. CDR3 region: CSVLPGDTQYF. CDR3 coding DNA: TGCAGCGTTCTGCCCGGGGATACGCAGTATTTT.

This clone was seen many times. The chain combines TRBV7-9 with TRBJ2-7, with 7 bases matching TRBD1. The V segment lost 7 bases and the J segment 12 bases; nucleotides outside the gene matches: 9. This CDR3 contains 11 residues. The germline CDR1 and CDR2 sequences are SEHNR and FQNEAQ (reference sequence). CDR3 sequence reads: CASIEQGRPYF. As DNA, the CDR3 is TGTGCCAGCATCGAACAGGGGCGGCCGTACTTC.